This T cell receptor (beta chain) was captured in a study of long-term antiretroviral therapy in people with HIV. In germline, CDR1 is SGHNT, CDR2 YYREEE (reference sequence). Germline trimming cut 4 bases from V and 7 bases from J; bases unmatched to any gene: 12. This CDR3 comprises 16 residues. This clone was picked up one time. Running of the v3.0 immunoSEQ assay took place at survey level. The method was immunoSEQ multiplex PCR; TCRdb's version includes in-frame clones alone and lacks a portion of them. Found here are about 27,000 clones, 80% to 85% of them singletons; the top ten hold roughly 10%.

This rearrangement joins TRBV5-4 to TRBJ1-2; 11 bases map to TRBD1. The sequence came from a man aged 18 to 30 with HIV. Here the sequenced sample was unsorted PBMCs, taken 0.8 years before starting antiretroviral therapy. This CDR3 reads CASSPGQGAIVGGYTF. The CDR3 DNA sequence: TGTGCCAGCAGCCCCGGACAGGGGGCGATTGTTGGTGGCTACACCTTC. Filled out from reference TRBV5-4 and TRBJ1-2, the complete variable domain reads ETGVTQSPTHLIKTRGQQVTLRCSSQSGHNTVSWYQQALGQGPQFIFQYYREEENGRGNFPPRFSGLQFPNYSSELNVNALELDDSALYLCASSPGQGAIVGGYTFGSGTRLTVV.